The 8 T cell receptor beta chains given below trace back to one sample, sequenced in a study of cytomegalovirus exposure and HLA in healthy donors. Use of 60 Vbeta and 13 Jbeta primers characterized the PCR. The repertoire was sequenced with immunoSEQ multiplex PCR; TCRdb's copy has only in-frame clones and lacks some. The sample lists 180,000 or so clones, around 80% seen once, with less than 4.5% in the top ten. The specimen sequenced was PBMCs. Source of these receptors: a woman aged 60 to 75 in good health and CMV-seropositive.

V gene TRBV4-2 combines with J gene TRBJ2-3; D is unresolved. V was clipped by 0 bases and J by 0 bases, with 4 bases between them. The CDR3 has 14 residues. Germline V lookup: CDR1 LGHNA, CDR2 YNFKEQ. CDR3 sequence reads: CASSQDRSTDTQYF. The DNA for the CDR3 is TGTGCCAGCAGCCAAGATCGGAGCACAGATACGCAGTATTTT.

This chain uses TRBV7-9 with TRBJ2-7, with 9 bases that match TRBD1. The CDR3 loop spans 15 amino acids. The trim removed 5 bases at V and 0 bases at J, leaving 5 bases unmatched. Germline values: CDR1 SEHNR, CDR2 FQNEAQ (reference sequence). The CDR3 nucleotides are TGTGCCAGCAGCCCGGACAGGGGAGTCTCCTACGAGCAGTACTTC. It specifies CASSPDRGVSYEQYF. Combining the CDR3 with reference TRBV7-9 and TRBJ2-7 gives the whole variable domain DTGVSQNPRHKITKRGQNVTFRCDPISEHNRLYWYRQTLGQGPEFLTYFQNEAQLEKSRLLSDRFSAERPKGSFSTLEIQRTEQGDSAMYLCASSPDRGVSYEQYFGPGTRLTVT.

About this clone itself: Germline and junction disagree at one end, which may indicate a read error. The chain joins TRBV5-1 to TRBJ2-6; D might be TRBD1 (5 bases). Germline CDR1 is SGHRS and CDR2 is YFSETQ. The CDR3 spans 17 residues. CDR3 nucleotide sequence: TGCGCCAGCAGCTTGGCTGGGGAAAGCTCTGGGGCCAACGGCCTGACTTTC. Its translation is CASSLAGESSGANGLTF.

This chain connects TRBV5-4 to TRBJ2-5, with TRBD1 as a possible D gene (5 bases). The V gene lost 0 bases and the J gene lost 3 bases, with 15 bases spanning the gap. The CDR3 sequence is 16 residues long. Germline V lookup: CDR1 SGHNT, CDR2 YYREEE (reference sequence). The CDR3 region has the DNA TGTGCCAGCAGCTTGGGCCAGGGAATTAAAGAAGAGACCCAGTACTTC. This gives the protein CASSLGQGIKEETQYF.

V and J are TRBV6-5 and TRBJ1-2; D might be TRBD1 (5 bases). V lost 0 bases to trimming and J lost 4 bases, with 12 bases between them. Germline V gives CDR1 MNHEY, CDR2 SVGAGI. The CDR3 contains 15 residues. This CDR3 is CASSYSAGQTYGYTF. DNA of the CDR3: TGTGCCAGCAGTTACTCGGCGGGGCAGACCTATGGCTACACCTTC.

The V call is TRBV28, the J call TRBJ2-7, with TRBD1 matching over 7 bases. Germline V gives CDR1 MDHEN, CDR2 SYDVKM. The CDR3 runs 14 residues. V trimming: 5 bases; J trimming: 7 bases; junction bases outside the gene matches: 11. The CDR3 sequence: CASSHAQGRGEQYF. The CDR3 nucleotides read TGTGCCAGCAGTCACGCACAGGGGAGAGGTGAGCAGTACTTC.

The rearrangement uses TRBV11-1 and TRBJ2-1, with TRBD1 identical over 12 bases. CDR3 length: 16 residues. Per germline, CDR1 SGHAT and CDR2 FQDESV (reference sequence). V gave up 8 bases and J gave up 9 bases; unmatched junction bases: 14. The CDR3 DNA reads as TGTGCCAGCGGCCCAAAACGGGGACAGGGGGCCAGTGAGCAGTTCTTC. Protein: CASGPKRGQGASEQFF.

The genes are TRBV7-9 and TRBJ2-7; TRBD2 agrees at 13 bases. In germline, CDR1 is SEHNR, CDR2 FQNEAQ (reference sequence). CDR3 length: 18 amino acids. V shed 1 base and J 4 bases; nucleotides not matched to a gene: 10. The CDR3 DNA is TGTGCCAGCAGCTTAGGGTCGGAGGGACTAGCGGGGCTATACGAGCAGTACTTC. The encoded protein is CASSLGSEGLAGLYEQYF.